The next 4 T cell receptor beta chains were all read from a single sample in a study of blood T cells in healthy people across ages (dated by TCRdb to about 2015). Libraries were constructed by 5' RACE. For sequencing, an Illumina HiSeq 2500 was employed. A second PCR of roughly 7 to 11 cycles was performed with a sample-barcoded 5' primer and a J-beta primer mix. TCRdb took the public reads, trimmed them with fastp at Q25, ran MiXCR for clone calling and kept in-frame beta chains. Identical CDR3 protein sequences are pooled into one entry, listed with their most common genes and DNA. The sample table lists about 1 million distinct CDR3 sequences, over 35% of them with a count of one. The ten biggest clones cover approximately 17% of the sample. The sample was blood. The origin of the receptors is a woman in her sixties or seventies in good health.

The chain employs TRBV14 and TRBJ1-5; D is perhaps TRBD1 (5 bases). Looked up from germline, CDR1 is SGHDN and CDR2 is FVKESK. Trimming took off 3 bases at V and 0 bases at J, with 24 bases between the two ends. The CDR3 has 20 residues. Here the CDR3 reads CASSQTKRGLQRYSNQPQHF. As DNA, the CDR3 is TGTGCCAGCAGCCAGACAAAACGGGGCCTACAACGGTATAGCAATCAGCCCCAGCATTTT.

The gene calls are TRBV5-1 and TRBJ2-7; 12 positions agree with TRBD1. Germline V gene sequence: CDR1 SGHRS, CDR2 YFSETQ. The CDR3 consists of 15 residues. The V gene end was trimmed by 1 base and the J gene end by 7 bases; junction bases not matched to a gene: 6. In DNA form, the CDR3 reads TGCGCCAGCAGCTTGTCGGGACAGGGGGCTACGGAGCAGTACTTC. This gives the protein CASSLSGQGATEQYF.

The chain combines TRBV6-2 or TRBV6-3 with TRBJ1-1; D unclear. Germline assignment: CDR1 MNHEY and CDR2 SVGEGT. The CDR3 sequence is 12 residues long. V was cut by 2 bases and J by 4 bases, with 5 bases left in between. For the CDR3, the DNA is TGTGCCAGCAGTTACGATCCCACTGAAGCTTTCTTT. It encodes CASSYDPTEAFF.

CDR3 in DNA: TGCGCCAGCAGCCAAGGAAGGGGGGAGATGGTAGATACGCAGTATTTT. Protein product: CASSQGRGEMVDTQYF. V gene TRBV4-1 combines with J gene TRBJ2-3; possibly TRBD1 or TRBD2 for D (6 bases each). Trimming stripped 1 base from V and 5 bases from J, with 16 bases between. Germline V gene lookup returns CDR1 MGHRA and CDR2 YSYEKL. This CDR3 has 16 amino acids.